A selection of T cell receptor beta chains follows, all from one sample in a study of shared clonotypes between healthy human individuals. Repertoires were generated with immunoSEQ multiplex PCR, while TCRdb's copy carries only in-frame clones and drops some. Of around 240,000 clones listed, 65% are singletons. Source material: memory CD4+ T cells sorted from blood. The receptors stem from a man aged 25-45 years in good health. Both conserved end residues are part of each CDR3. Fields, in order: CDR3 DNA, CDR3 protein, V gene, D gene, J gene, clone size. D genes are given only for firm matches. Some rows mark clone size as missing; the rest say once, few, many or name a class of expanded clone.

CDR3 DNA: TGTGCCAGCACAAGGAGGGGGACAGGGGACGATGGCTACACCTTC
CDR3 protein: CASTRRGTGDDGYTF
V gene: TRBV9
D gene: TRBD1
J gene: TRBJ1-2
clone size: .

CDR3 DNA: TGTGCCAGCAGGCGAGGGACAGATACGCAGTATTTT
CDR3 protein: CASRRGTDTQYF
V gene: TRBV5-4
D gene: .
J gene: TRBJ2-3
clone size: once

CDR3 DNA: TGTGCCAGCAGCGCCAGACAGGGGGCGAGCACAGATACGCAGTATTTT
CDR3 protein: CASSARQGASTDTQYF
V gene: TRBV9
D gene: TRBD1
J gene: TRBJ2-3
clone size: .

CDR3 DNA: TGCAGCGTTGGGGTTAATCGGTTAGCCAAAAACATTCAGTACTTC
CDR3 protein: CSVGVNRLAKNIQYF
V gene: TRBV29-1
D gene: .
J gene: TRBJ2-4
clone size: .

CDR3 DNA: TGTGCCAGCAGCGTATCGGGGGTTGTAGGGCAAGAGACCCAGTACTTC
CDR3 protein: CASSVSGVVGQETQYF
V gene: TRBV9
D gene: .
J gene: TRBJ2-5
clone size: .

CDR3 DNA: TGTGCCAGCAGTATGAGACAGAGCACAGATACGCAGTATTTT
CDR3 protein: CASSMRQSTDTQYF
V gene: TRBV6-5
D gene: .
J gene: TRBJ2-3
clone size: .

CDR3 DNA: TGTGCCAGCAGGCCAGCCGGATCCCGGGGGGAGACCCAGTACTTC
CDR3 protein: CASRPAGSRGETQYF
V gene: TRBV7-9
D gene: .
J gene: TRBJ2-5
clone size: .

CDR3 DNA: TGCGCCAGTTGGTTGGAGGGAGAATACGAGCAGTACTTC
CDR3 protein: CASWLEGEYEQYF
V gene: TRBV5-1
D gene: .
J gene: TRBJ2-7
clone size: .

CDR3 DNA: TGTGCCAGCAGCCCCATCCGGGGACAGGGGTCTCGTGAGCAGTTCTTC
CDR3 protein: CASSPIRGQGSREQFF
V gene: TRBV11-2
D gene: TRBD1
J gene: TRBJ2-1
clone size: .

CDR3 DNA: TGTGCCAGCAGCGTAGCTGGGGCGGGAATCACAGATACGCAGTATTTT
CDR3 protein: CASSVAGAGITDTQYF
V gene: TRBV9
D gene: .
J gene: TRBJ2-3
clone size: .

CDR3 DNA: TGCAGCGTGCGAGGGAGGTCGGGCTCCTACAATGAGCAGTTCTTC
CDR3 protein: CSVRGRSGSYNEQFF
V gene: TRBV29-1
D gene: .
J gene: TRBJ2-1
clone size: .

CDR3 DNA: TGTGCCAGCAGCCCGCCGGCTGAGTCTGGAAACACCATATATTTT
CDR3 protein: CASSPPAESGNTIYF
V gene: TRBV7-2
D gene: .
J gene: TRBJ1-3
clone size: few

CDR3 DNA: TGCAGCGTTGGAGGGGGCGGGAGCTGGAATGAGCAGTTCTTC
CDR3 protein: CSVGGGGSWNEQFF
V gene: TRBV29-1
D gene: .
J gene: TRBJ2-1
clone size: .

CDR3 DNA: TGTGCCAGCAGCTTTCAGGGGATGGCTAACTATGGCTACACCTTC
CDR3 protein: CASSFQGMANYGYTF
V gene: TRBV7-9
D gene: .
J gene: TRBJ1-2
clone size: .

CDR3 DNA: TGTGCCACCAGCAGAGAACGGGGCAGGGCTAACTACGAGCAGTACTTC
CDR3 protein: CATSRERGRANYEQYF
V gene: TRBV15
D gene: .
J gene: TRBJ2-7
clone size: .

CDR3 DNA: TGTGCCAGCAGTCTTCGGGGGGCCAATCAGCCCCAGCATTTT
CDR3 protein: CASSLRGANQPQHF
V gene: TRBV28
D gene: .
J gene: TRBJ1-5
clone size: .

CDR3 DNA: TGTGCCAGCTCACCACCGGAGGTACGAGAAAAACTGTTTTTT
CDR3 protein: CASSPPEVREKLFF
V gene: TRBV18
D gene: .
J gene: TRBJ1-4
clone size: few

CDR3 DNA: TGTGCCAGCAGTCTTGACAGGGGCCGGTCTCAGCCCCAGCATTTT
CDR3 protein: CASSLDRGRSQPQHF
V gene: TRBV6-1
D gene: TRBD1
J gene: TRBJ1-5
clone size: .

CDR3 DNA: TGTGCCAGCAGCTTAGTTTCTGCGGGAGGTGAGCAGTTCTTC
CDR3 protein: CASSLVSAGGEQFF
V gene: TRBV11-2
D gene: TRBD2
J gene: TRBJ2-1
clone size: .

CDR3 DNA: TGCGCCAGCAGTGAGCGGGAGAGTCGCACAGATACGCAGTATTTT
CDR3 protein: CASSERESRTDTQYF
V gene: TRBV10-2
D gene: .
J gene: TRBJ2-3
clone size: .

CDR3 DNA: TGTGCCAGCAGTCAATCAATGGCCTACAATGAGCAGTTCTTC
CDR3 protein: CASSQSMAYNEQFF
V gene: TRBV7-2
D gene: .
J gene: TRBJ2-1
clone size: .

CDR3 DNA: TGTGCCAGCAGTCCGGGACAGGGTCTTTACGAGCAGTACTTC
CDR3 protein: CASSPGQGLYEQYF
V gene: TRBV27
D gene: TRBD1
J gene: TRBJ2-7
clone size: .

CDR3 DNA: TGTGCAAGTCGCTTAGGCCCGCCTAGCGCGGGAAACACCGGGGAGCTGTTTTTT
CDR3 protein: CASRLGPPSAGNTGELFF
V gene: TRBV12-2
D gene: .
J gene: TRBJ2-2
clone size: few

CDR3 DNA: TGTGCCAGCAGTACGCCGACTAGCGGGAGGTCCGATACGCAGTATTTT
CDR3 protein: CASSTPTSGRSDTQYF
V gene: TRBV6-6
D gene: TRBD2
J gene: TRBJ2-3
clone size: .

CDR3 DNA: TGTGCTAGTGGCAAGCGGGACACTCACCCCAAAGAGACCCAGTACTTC
CDR3 protein: CASGKRDTHPKETQYF
V gene: TRBV12-5
D gene: .
J gene: TRBJ2-5
clone size: once

CDR3 DNA: TGTGCCAGCAGCCCCTATCTCACGGACCGATACAATGAGCAGTTCTTC
CDR3 protein: CASSPYLTDRYNEQFF
V gene: TRBV7-3
D gene: .
J gene: TRBJ2-1
clone size: .

CDR3 DNA: TGTGCCAGCAGCTTCCCGGGACTAATGGGCGCAGATACGCAGTATTTT
CDR3 protein: CASSFPGLMGADTQYF
V gene: TRBV7-3
D gene: TRBD2
J gene: TRBJ2-3
clone size: .

CDR3 DNA: TGTGCCAGCAGGCCGGGACAATGGACTGAAAAACTGTTTTTT
CDR3 protein: CASRPGQWTEKLFF
V gene: TRBV28
D gene: .
J gene: TRBJ1-4
clone size: .

CDR3 DNA: TGTGCCAGCAGCTTGGGGGGGCGTGGAGAGACCCAGTACTTC
CDR3 protein: CASSLGGRGETQYF
V gene: TRBV5-4
D gene: .
J gene: TRBJ2-5
clone size: .

CDR3 DNA: TGTGCCAGCTCTTTACCCCCCCCGGCTAGCCCGCCACCCGAGCAGTACTTC
CDR3 protein: CASSLPPPASPPPEQYF
V gene: TRBV27
D gene: .
J gene: TRBJ2-7
clone size: few

CDR3 DNA: TGTGCCAGTAGTATCATCCAGGCACACAAAACGGGAAACATTCAGTACTTC
CDR3 protein: CASSIIQAHKTGNIQYF
V gene: TRBV19
D gene: .
J gene: TRBJ2-4
clone size: .

CDR3 DNA: TGTGCCAGCAGCTTAGAATCGCAGGGGGCGTTATTAAATGAGCAGTTCTTC
CDR3 protein: CASSLESQGALLNEQFF
V gene: TRBV7-2
D gene: TRBD1
J gene: TRBJ2-1
clone size: .

CDR3 DNA: TGCGCCAGCAGCTTGGAAGGTGGGGCCAACGTCCTGACTTTC
CDR3 protein: CASSLEGGANVLTF
V gene: TRBV5-1
D gene: .
J gene: TRBJ2-6
clone size: .

CDR3 DNA: TGCGCCAGCAGCGAACCGGGTGGGGGAGAGACCCAGTACTTC
CDR3 protein: CASSEPGGGETQYF
V gene: TRBV5-1
D gene: .
J gene: TRBJ2-5
clone size: .

CDR3 DNA: TGCGCCAGCAGCTATGGGGACTCAACAGATACGCAGTATTTT
CDR3 protein: CASSYGDSTDTQYF
V gene: TRBV5-1
D gene: .
J gene: TRBJ2-3
clone size: .

CDR3 DNA: TGCGCCAGCAGCTTGGATGTCGCGTACAATGAGCAGTTCTTC
CDR3 protein: CASSLDVAYNEQFF
V gene: TRBV5-1
D gene: .
J gene: TRBJ2-1
clone size: .

CDR3 DNA: TGTGCCAGCAGTAAAGACAGGCAACAAGAGACCCAGTACTTC
CDR3 protein: CASSKDRQQETQYF
V gene: TRBV2
D gene: .
J gene: TRBJ2-5
clone size: .

CDR3 DNA: TGTGCCAGCAAACCCGGGAGGGCCCGAGTCGGGGAGCTGTTTTTT
CDR3 protein: CASKPGRARVGELFF
V gene: TRBV27
D gene: TRBD2
J gene: TRBJ2-2
clone size: .

CDR3 DNA: TGCAGCGTTGATGAGGGAGTGGAAAAACTGTTTTTT
CDR3 protein: CSVDEGVEKLFF
V gene: TRBV29-1
D gene: .
J gene: TRBJ1-4
clone size: .

CDR3 DNA: TGCGCCAGCAGCGGGGGAGATACGCAGTATTTT
CDR3 protein: CASSGGDTQYF
V gene: TRBV10-2
D gene: .
J gene: TRBJ2-3
clone size: .

CDR3 DNA: TGCAGCGTTGTATCTAGCGGGAGTTTCTACAATGAGCAGTTCTTC
CDR3 protein: CSVVSSGSFYNEQFF
V gene: TRBV29-1
D gene: TRBD2
J gene: TRBJ2-1
clone size: .

CDR3 DNA: TGTGCCAGCAGCTTAGAAGCGGTTTTCGATGGTGAGCAGTTCTTC
CDR3 protein: CASSLEAVFDGEQFF
V gene: TRBV11-2
D gene: .
J gene: TRBJ2-1
clone size: many

CDR3 DNA: TGTGCCAGCAGCTTTGTCGGTACAGGGCCTAACTATGGCTACACCTTC
CDR3 protein: CASSFVGTGPNYGYTF
V gene: TRBV13
D gene: .
J gene: TRBJ1-2
clone size: .

CDR3 DNA: TGTGCCAGCAGTGAAAGCACCCACGAGCAGTTCTTC
CDR3 protein: CASSESTHEQFF
V gene: TRBV2
D gene: .
J gene: TRBJ2-1
clone size: .

CDR3 DNA: TGTGCCAGCTTCCCTAGCGGCAGGGGAGAGACCCAGTACTTC
CDR3 protein: CASFPSGRGETQYF
V gene: TRBV5-4
D gene: .
J gene: TRBJ2-5
clone size: .

CDR3 DNA: TGTGCCAGCAGCACCCACAGGGTCCCCTACGAGCAGTACTTC
CDR3 protein: CASSTHRVPYEQYF
V gene: TRBV21-1
D gene: .
J gene: TRBJ2-7
clone size: .

CDR3 DNA: TGTGCCAGCAGCGCGGACAGTGGGAGTGATGCAGATACGCAGTATTTT
CDR3 protein: CASSADSGSDADTQYF
V gene: TRBV5-4
D gene: .
J gene: TRBJ2-3
clone size: .

CDR3 DNA: TGTGCCAGCAGTCAGCTAGCGGGGGCCTACAATGAGCAGTTCTTC
CDR3 protein: CASSQLAGAYNEQFF
V gene: TRBV6-1
D gene: TRBD2
J gene: TRBJ2-1
clone size: .

CDR3 DNA: TGCGCCAGCAGCCCCGGCCGAACGTATGGCTACACCTTC
CDR3 protein: CASSPGRTYGYTF
V gene: TRBV5-1
D gene: .
J gene: TRBJ1-2
clone size: .

CDR3 DNA: TGTGCCAGCAGCTCTCAGACTAGCCCCTTCTCCGGGGCCAACGTCCTGACTTTC
CDR3 protein: CASSSQTSPFSGANVLTF
V gene: TRBV5-5
D gene: TRBD2
J gene: TRBJ2-6
clone size: few